This T cell receptor (beta chain) is drawn from a study of human T cells and chemical hapten exposure. V was pared by 3 bases and J by 0 bases, with 10 bases between. Germline CDR1 DFQATT, CDR2 SNEGSKA (reference sequence). The CDR3 loop spans 14 amino acids. General observations from the study: Alopecia in the donors means their immune response may deviate from healthy people's.

Each CDR3 protein is one row after TCRdb ran MiXCR on the RACE reads. The table lists about 190,000 distinct CDR3 sequences, about 22% of them singletons, with roughly 2.4% in the top ten. Sample time point: patch test 3, about 24 weeks after DPC sensitization. Noted treatment: therapeutic diphenylcyclopropenone sensitization with weekly scalp DPC. Total RNA was isolated from whole blood that had not been fractionated. This clonotype was picked up a small number of times. Its antigen remains unidentified. The rearrangement links TRBV20-1 to TRBJ2-3; D remains ambiguous. Sequenced material: whole blood, taken in connection with sensitization to the hapten diphenylcyclopropenone (DPC). This clonotype originated in a woman aged 35 to 49 with alopecia areata. Some clones in this sample may be carry-over from other donors' samples. The CDR3 DNA reads TGCAGTGCTAGCCAGACCCAGAGCACAGATACGCAGTATTTT. This translates into CSASQTQSTDTQYF.